The rows below give T cell receptor beta chains drawn from one sample of a study of blood T cell repertoires in COVID-19. Clones were sequenced by immunoSEQ multiplex PCR, and TCRdb holds only the in-frame ones, with some missing. The sample holds approximately 180,000 clones, 70% to 90% seen once. The sequencing input was peripheral blood. All receptors derive from a human donor in a cohort sampled during active COVID-19. Both conserved end residues are part of each CDR3. Fields, in order: clone size, D gene, CDR3 length, V gene, J gene, CDR3 DNA, CDR3 protein. The D gene is left open where the match is weak. Rows give clone size only sometimes, using once, few, many, or a class for an expanded clone.

>-|TRBD1|14|TRBV25-1|TRBJ1-1
TGTGCCAGCAGTGGTTCGGGACAGTTGACTGAAGCTTTCTTT
CASSGSGQLTEAFF
>-|TRBD1|18|TRBV11-3|TRBJ1-2
TGTGCCAGCAGCTCAAAACGGGACAGGGGCGAAACTAACTATGGCTACACCTTC
CASSSKRDRGETNYGYTF
>-|TRBD1|16|TRBV29-1|TRBJ1-2
TGCAGCGTTGAAATGGGGGACAGGGGTTTTGGCTATGGCTACACCTTC
CSVEMGDRGFGYGYTF
>-|TRBD1|15|TRBV7-6|TRBJ1-1
TGTGCCAGCAGCCCGAGACAGGGGGGGAACACTGAAGCTTTCTTT
CASSPRQGGNTEAFF
>-|-|13|TRBV4-3|TRBJ2-5
TGCGCCAGCAGCCAAGATTGGGACAAGACCCAGTACTTC
CASSQDWDKTQYF
>-|TRBD1|18|TRBV28|TRBJ2-1
TGTGCCAGCAGTTTACACCTCTCCGGGACAGGGGGATACAATGAGCAGTTCTTC
CASSLHLSGTGGYNEQFF
>-|TRBD2|17|TRBV4-3|TRBJ2-5
TGCGCCAGCAGCCAGCAATTAGCGGGGGGCCCGGGAGAGACCCAGTACTTC
CASSQQLAGGPGETQYF
>-|-|13|TRBV6-2/TRBV6-3|TRBJ2-7
TGTGCCAGCAGTTTAGCCCCGGCAACCGGGCAGTACTTC
CASSLAPATGQYF
>-|-|13|TRBV6-2/TRBV6-3|TRBJ1-2
TGTGCCAGCAACCCGACATCCTACTATGGCTACACCTTC
CASNPTSYYGYTF
>-|TRBD2|17|TRBV24-1|TRBJ2-2
TGTGCCACCAGTGATCGCTCTAGCGGGATCCAGCACGGGGAGCTGTTTTTT
CATSDRSSGIQHGELFF
>-|TRBD2|16|TRBV7-2|TRBJ2-1
TGTGCCAGCAGCTTAGGTTCAGCGGGGGGGTACAATGAGCAGTTCTTC
CASSLGSAGGYNEQFF
>-|-|15|TRBV7-9|TRBJ2-7
TGTGCCAGCAGCCCTTTCCAGGCACTGGCTGCCGAGCAGTACTTC
CASSPFQALAAEQYF
>-|TRBD1|15|TRBV4-1|TRBJ1-2
TGCGCCAGCAGCCAATGGACAGGGGGCCCCCGAGTTTACACCTTC
CASSQWTGGPRVYTF
>-|-|17|TRBV6-2/TRBV6-3|TRBJ1-3
TGTGCCAGCAGCGCCCGCCTTGATTGGCTTACTGGAAACACCATATATTTT
CASSARLDWLTGNTIYF
>-|TRBD1|15|TRBV3-1/TRBV3-2|TRBJ1-2
TGTGCCAGCAGCCAACCGGGACAGACTTCCTATGGCTACACCTTC
CASSQPGQTSYGYTF
>-|TRBD2|16|TRBV9|TRBJ2-1
TGTGCCAGCAGCCAAGGAGGGACTAGCCGTTACAATGAGCAGTTCTTC
CASSQGGTSRYNEQFF
>-|-|17|TRBV24-1|TRBJ2-3
TGTGCCACCAGTGACCAAACAGGAACCCCAAGCACAGATACGCAGTATTTT
CATSDQTGTPSTDTQYF
>-|TRBD1|17|TRBV7-8|TRBJ1-4
TGTGCCAGCAGCTTAGGCCCCCAGGGGGGATTGAAAGAAAAACTGTTTTTT
CASSLGPQGGLKEKLFF
>once|-|14|TRBV18|TRBJ1-2
TGTGCCAGCTCACCACCGGCAGGGGACTATGGCTACACCTTC
CASSPPAGDYGYTF
>-|TRBD2|16|TRBV3-1/TRBV3-2|TRBJ2-5
TGTGCCAGCAGCCAAGATCCGGGACTAGCGGGGGAGACCCAGTACTTC
CASSQDPGLAGETQYF